One and the same sample provided the 8 T cell receptor beta chains below, sequenced in a study of CD8 T cells in ankylosing spondylitis (dated by TCRdb to about 2017). To prepare the library, 5' RACE was applied. The data were produced on an Illumina HiSeq 2500. In-frame beta chains were kept once TCRdb had trimmed the public reads at Q25 with fastp and called clones with MiXCR. For every CDR3 protein sequence, its rows merge into one entry that carries the most common genes and DNA. The sample table contains some 840,000 distinct CDR3 sequences; only one count was recorded for 12% of them. The ten largest clonotypes hold roughly 0.51% of the sample. Their antigens are not known. Overall study results and their limits: A TCR beta motif of several highly homologous amino acid variants appeared characteristic of blood from ankylosing spondylitis patients.

Material for sequencing was blood, either unsorted or a sorted T cell fraction (not recorded which). These receptor sequences come from a male donor with ankylosing spondylitis.

The chain is built from TRBV27 and TRBJ2-3; 7 nucleotides align to TRBD2. The CDR3 consists of 15 residues. The V and J ends lost 3 bases and 9 bases, in that order; junction bases with no gene match: 12. CDR1 MNHEY and CDR2 SMNVEV come from the germline V gene (reference sequence). The CDR3 nucleotides are TGTGCCAGCAGTTTCCTAACGCCCAATAGCGGGACGCAGTATTTT. Translating it yields CASSFLTPNSGTQYF.

The chain joins TRBV18 to TRBJ2-1; TRBD1 agrees at 7 bases. The J segment lost 12 bases and the V segment lost 4 bases, leaving 9 bases of the junction unmatched. The CDR3 has 13 residues. Germline V lookup: CDR1 KGHSH, CDR2 LQKENI. DNA for the CDR3: TGTGCCAGCTCACACTCGGACAGGCCAGTGCAGTTCTTC. As protein: CASSHSDRPVQFF.

This clonotype was seen more than once but under ten times. The V gene is TRBV4-2, the J gene TRBJ2-1, with unresolved D. Between the trimmed V and J ends, which lost 1 base and 7 bases, there was a span of 8 bases. CDR1 is LGHNA, CDR2 YNFKEQ, per germline. This CDR3 region has 13 residues. The DNA for the CDR3 is TGTGCCAGCAGCCAAGTCGCCTTGAATGAGCAGTTCTTC. Amino acid sequence: CASSQVALNEQFF.

This clonotype was seen a handful of times. The V and J genes are TRBV20-1 and TRBJ2-2; possibly TRBD2 for D (5 bases). The length of the CDR3 is 15 residues. Per the germline V gene, CDR1 is DFQATT and CDR2 is SNEGSKA (reference sequence). Trimming pared 3 bases from V and 5 bases from J, leaving 16 bases between. The CDR3, as DNA: TGCAGTGCTAGCCGGGAAAGGGTTGATACCGGGGAGCTGTTTTTT. This gives the protein CSASRERVDTGELFF.

The gene calls are TRBV4-3 and TRBJ2-2; 12 nucleotides align to TRBD2. V was clipped by 3 bases and J by 6 bases; unmatched bases: 2. Germline CDR1 reads LGHNA; CDR2 reads YSLEER. The CDR3 is 15 amino acids. DNA of the CDR3: TGCGCCAGCAGCCACCTAGCGGGGGGGCCCGGGGAGCTGTTTTTT. This gives the protein CASSHLAGGPGELFF.

This sequence joins TRBV20-1 and TRBJ2-1; unclear D gene. Trimming took 3 bases from V and 4 from J, leaving 10 bases between them. The CDR3 has 13 amino acids. Germline V gene lookup returns CDR1 DFQATT and CDR2 SNEGSKA (reference sequence). The CDR3 DNA follows: TGCAGTGCTAGGATGGACCATTACAATGAGCAGTTCTTC. It specifies CSARMDHYNEQFF.

In this sample, this clonotype turned up many times. The chain employs TRBV3-1 and TRBJ2-5; 8 bases line up with TRBD1. The V gene's germline CDR1 is LGHDT and CDR2 YNNKEL (reference sequence). This CDR3 contains 14 residues. V lost 5 bases to trimming and J lost 4 bases; unmatched junction nucleotides: 6. CDR3 sequence (DNA): TGTGCCAGCAGCGAACTTGGACAGGGAGAGACCCAGTACTTC. Amino acid sequence: CASSELGQGETQYF.

The chain carries TRBV20-1 and TRBJ2-3; D ambiguous. Germline V lookup: CDR1 DFQATT, CDR2 SNEGSKA (reference sequence). V was pared by 1 base and J by 1 base, with 12 bases between. CDR3 length: 15 residues. CDR3 DNA sequence: TGCAGTGCTAGAGTGGCGGTTTCGGGCACAGATACGCAGTATTTT. Its translation: CSARVAVSGTDTQYF.